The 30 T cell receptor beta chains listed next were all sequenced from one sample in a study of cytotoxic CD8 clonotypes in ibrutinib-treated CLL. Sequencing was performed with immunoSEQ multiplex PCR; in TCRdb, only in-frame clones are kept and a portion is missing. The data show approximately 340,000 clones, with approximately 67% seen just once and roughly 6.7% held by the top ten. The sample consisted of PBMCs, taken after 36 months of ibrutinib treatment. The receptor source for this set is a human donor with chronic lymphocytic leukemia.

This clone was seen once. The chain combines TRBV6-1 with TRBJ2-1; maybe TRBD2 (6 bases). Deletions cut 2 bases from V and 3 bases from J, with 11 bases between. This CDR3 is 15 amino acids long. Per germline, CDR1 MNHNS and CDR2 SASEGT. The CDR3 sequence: CASSESGRDYNEQFF. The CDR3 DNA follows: TGTGCCAGCAGTGAAAGTGGGCGGGACTACAATGAGCAGTTCTTC.

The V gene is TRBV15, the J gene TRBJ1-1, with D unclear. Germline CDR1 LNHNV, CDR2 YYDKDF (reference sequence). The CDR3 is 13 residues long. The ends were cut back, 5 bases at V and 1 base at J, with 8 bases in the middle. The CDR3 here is CATSVTWNTEAFF. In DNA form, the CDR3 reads TGTGCCACCAGCGTAACCTGGAACACTGAAGCTTTCTTT.

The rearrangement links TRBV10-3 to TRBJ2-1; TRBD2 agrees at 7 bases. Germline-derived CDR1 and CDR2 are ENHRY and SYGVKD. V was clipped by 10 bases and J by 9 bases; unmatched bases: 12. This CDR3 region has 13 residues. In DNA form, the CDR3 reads TGTGCCACACTTTTAACGGGGAGGGGTGAGCAGTTCTTC. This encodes CATLLTGRGEQFF.

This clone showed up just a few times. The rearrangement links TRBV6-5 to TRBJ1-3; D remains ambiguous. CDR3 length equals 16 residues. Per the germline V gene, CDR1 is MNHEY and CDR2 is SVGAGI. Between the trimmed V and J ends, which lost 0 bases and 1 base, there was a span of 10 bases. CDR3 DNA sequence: TGTGCCAGCAGTTACTCTGGTTGGGAATCTGGAAACACCATATATTTT. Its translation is CASSYSGWESGNTIYF.

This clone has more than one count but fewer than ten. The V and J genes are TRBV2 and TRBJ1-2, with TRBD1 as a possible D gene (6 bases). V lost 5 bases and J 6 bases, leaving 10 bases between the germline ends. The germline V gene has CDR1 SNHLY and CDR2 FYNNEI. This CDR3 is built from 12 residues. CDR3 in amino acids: CASSSYRDGYTF. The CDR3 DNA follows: TGTGCCAGCAGTTCCTACAGGGATGGCTACACCTTC.

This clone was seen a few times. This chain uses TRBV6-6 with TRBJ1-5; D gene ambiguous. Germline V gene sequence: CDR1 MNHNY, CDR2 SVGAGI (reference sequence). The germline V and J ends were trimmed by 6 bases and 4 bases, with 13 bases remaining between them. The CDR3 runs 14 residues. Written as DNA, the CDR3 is TGTGCCAGCAGCCAACTAGACGGAAATCAGCCCCAGCATTTT. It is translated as CASSQLDGNQPQHF.

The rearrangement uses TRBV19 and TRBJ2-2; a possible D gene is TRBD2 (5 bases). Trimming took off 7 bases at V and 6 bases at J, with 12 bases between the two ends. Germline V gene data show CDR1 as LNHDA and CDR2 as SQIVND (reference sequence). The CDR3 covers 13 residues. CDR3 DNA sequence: TGTGCCAGTATCCCCGGGAAAGCCGGGGAGCTGTTTTTT. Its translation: CASIPGKAGELFF.

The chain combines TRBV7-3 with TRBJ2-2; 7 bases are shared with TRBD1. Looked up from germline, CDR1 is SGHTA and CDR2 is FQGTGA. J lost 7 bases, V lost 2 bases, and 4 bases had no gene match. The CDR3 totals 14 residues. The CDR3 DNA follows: TGTGCCAGCAGCTTAGAACAGGGGAACGGGGAGCTGTTTTTT. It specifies CASSLEQGNGELFF. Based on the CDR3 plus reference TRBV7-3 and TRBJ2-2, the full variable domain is GAGVSQTPSNKVTEKGKYVELRCDPISGHTALYWYRQSLGQGPEFLIYFQGTGAADDSGLPNDRFFAVRPEGSVSTLKIQRTERGDSAVYLCASSLEQGNGELFFGEGSRLTVL.

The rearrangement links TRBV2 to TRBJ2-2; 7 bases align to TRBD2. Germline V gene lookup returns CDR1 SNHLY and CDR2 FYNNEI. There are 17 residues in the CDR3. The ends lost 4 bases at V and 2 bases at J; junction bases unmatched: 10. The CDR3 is CASSVSGDQTNTGELFF. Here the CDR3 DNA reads TGTGCCAGCAGTGTCAGCGGGGACCAGACAAACACCGGGGAGCTGTTTTTT.

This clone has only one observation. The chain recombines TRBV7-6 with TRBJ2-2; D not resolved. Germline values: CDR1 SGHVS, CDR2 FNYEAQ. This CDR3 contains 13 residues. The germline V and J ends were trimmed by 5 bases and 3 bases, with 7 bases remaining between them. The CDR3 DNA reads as TGTGCCAGCAGCCCTTTCGACACCGGGGAGCTGTTTTTT. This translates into CASSPFDTGELFF.

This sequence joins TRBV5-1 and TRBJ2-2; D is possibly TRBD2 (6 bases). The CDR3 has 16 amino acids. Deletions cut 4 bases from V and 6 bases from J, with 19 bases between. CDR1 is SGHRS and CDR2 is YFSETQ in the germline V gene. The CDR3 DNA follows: TGCGCCAGCAGCCGAACTCCGGGACTCCAGCCCGGGGAGCTGTTTTTT. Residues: CASSRTPGLQPGELFF.

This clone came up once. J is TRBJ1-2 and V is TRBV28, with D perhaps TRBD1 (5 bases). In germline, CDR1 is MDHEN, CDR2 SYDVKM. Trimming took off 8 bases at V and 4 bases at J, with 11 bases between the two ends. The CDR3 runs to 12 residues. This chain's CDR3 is CASQDGAYGYTF. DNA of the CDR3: TGTGCCAGCCAGGACGGGGCCTATGGCTACACCTTC.

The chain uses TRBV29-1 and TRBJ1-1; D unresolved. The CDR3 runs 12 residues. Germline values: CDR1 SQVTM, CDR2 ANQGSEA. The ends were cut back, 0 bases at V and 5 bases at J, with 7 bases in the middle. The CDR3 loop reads CSVEDPDTEAFF. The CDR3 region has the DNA TGCAGCGTTGAAGATCCGGATACTGAAGCTTTCTTT.

The CDR3 reads CASSDRRDEAFF. DNA of the CDR3: TGCGCCAGCAGCGATCGGCGGGATGAAGCTTTCTTT. This rearrangement joins TRBV4-1 to TRBJ1-1, with D uncertain. The germline V gene has CDR1 MGHRA and CDR2 YSYEKL. The CDR3 totals 12 residues. Trimming removed 5 bases from V and 7 bases from J, with 11 bases in between.

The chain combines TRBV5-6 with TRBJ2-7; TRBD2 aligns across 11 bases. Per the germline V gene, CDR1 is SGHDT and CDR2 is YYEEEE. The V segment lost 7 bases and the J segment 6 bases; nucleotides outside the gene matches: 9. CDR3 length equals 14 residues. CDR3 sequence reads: CASGRLAGRIEQYF. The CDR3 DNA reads TGTGCCAGCGGCCGACTAGCGGGACGAATCGAGCAGTACTTC.

This chain's CDR3 is CASSKQGQGNQPQHF. The CDR3, as DNA: TGTGCCAGCAGCAAACAAGGACAGGGAAATCAGCCCCAGCATTTT. The V and J genes are TRBV27 and TRBJ1-5, with 8 bases aligning to TRBD1. This CDR3 comprises 15 residues. Germline V CDR1 and CDR2: MNHEY, SMNVEV (reference sequence). V gave up 6 bases and J gave up 4 bases; unmatched junction bases: 8.

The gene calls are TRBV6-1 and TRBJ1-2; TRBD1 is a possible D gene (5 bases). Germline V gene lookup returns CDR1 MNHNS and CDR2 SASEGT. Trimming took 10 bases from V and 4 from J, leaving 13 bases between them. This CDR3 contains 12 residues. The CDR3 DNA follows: TGTGCCATCTTAGGGGTTATCTATGGCTACACCTTC. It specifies CAILGVIYGYTF.

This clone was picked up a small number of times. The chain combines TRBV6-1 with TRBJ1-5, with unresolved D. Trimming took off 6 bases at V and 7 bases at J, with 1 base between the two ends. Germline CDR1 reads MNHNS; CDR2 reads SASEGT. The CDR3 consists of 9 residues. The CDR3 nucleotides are TGTGCCAGCAGCCAGCCCCAGCATTTT. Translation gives CASSQPQHF.

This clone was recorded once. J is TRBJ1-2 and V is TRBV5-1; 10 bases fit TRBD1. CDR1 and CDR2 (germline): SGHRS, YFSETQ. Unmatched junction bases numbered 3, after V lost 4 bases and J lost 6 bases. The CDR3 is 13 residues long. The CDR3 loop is CASSRQGADGYTF. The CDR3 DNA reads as TGCGCCAGCAGCCGACAGGGGGCAGATGGCTACACCTTC.

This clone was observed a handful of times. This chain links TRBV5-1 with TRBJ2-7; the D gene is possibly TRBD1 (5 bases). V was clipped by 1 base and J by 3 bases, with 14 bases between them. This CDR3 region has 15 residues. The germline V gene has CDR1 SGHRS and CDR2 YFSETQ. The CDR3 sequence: CASSLTGALHYEQYF. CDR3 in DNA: TGCGCCAGCAGCTTGACAGGAGCCCTACACTACGAGCAGTACTTC.

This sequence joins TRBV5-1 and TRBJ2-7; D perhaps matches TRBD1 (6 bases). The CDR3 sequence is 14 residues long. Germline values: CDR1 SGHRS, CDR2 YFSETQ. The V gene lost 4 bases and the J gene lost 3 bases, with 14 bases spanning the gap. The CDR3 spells CASSPAGALYEQYF. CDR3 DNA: TGCGCCAGCAGCCCCGCAGGGGCCCTCTACGAGCAGTACTTC.

CDR3 protein: CASSSRPSGTDTQYF. The DNA of the CDR3 is TGCGCCAGCAGCTCACGTCCTAGCGGGACAGATACGCAGTATTTT. The chain joins TRBV4-3 to TRBJ2-3; 8 bases are a match to TRBD2. The ends lost 5 bases at V and 3 bases at J; junction bases unmatched: 7. From germline, CDR1 is LGHNA and CDR2 YSLEER. This CDR3 comprises 15 residues.

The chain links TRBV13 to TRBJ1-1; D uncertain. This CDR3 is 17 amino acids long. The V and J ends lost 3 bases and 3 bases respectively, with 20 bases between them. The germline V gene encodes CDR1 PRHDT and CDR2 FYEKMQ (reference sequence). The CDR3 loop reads CASSLGGRILVDTEAFF. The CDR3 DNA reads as TGTGCCAGCAGCTTGGGTGGGCGCATTTTAGTAGACACTGAAGCTTTCTTT.

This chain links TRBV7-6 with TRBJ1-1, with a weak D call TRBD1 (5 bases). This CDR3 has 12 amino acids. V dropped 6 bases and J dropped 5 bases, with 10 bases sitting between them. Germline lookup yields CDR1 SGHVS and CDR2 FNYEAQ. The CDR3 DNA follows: TGTGCCAGCAGTCACTGGGGGACTGAAGCTTTCTTT. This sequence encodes CASSHWGTEAFF.

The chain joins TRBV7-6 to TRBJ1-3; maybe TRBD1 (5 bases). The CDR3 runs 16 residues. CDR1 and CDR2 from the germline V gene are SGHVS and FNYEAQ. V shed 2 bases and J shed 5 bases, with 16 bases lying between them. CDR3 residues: CASSLRPRGARNTIYF. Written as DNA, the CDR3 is TGTGCCAGCAGCTTACGCCCCCGCGGGGCGAGAAACACCATATATTTT.

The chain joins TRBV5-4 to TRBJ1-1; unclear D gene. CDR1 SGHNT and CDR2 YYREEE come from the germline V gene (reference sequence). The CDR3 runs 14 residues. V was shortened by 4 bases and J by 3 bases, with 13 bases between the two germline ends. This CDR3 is CASSATVSDTEAFF. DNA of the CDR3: TGTGCCAGCAGCGCGACCGTTTCAGACACTGAAGCTTTCTTT.

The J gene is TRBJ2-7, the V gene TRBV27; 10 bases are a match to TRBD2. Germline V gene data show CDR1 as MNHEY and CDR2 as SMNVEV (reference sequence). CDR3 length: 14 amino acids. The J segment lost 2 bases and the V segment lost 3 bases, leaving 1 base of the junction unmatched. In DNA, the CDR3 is TGTGCCAGCAGTTTTACTAGCGGGACCTACGAGCAGTACTTC. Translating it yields CASSFTSGTYEQYF.

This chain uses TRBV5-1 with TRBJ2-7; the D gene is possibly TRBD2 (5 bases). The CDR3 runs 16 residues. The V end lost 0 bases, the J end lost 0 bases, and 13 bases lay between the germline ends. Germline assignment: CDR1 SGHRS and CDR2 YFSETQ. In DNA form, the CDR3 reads TGCGCCAGCAGCTTGGCCCTGGACTTTAACTCCTACGAGCAGTACTTC. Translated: CASSLALDFNSYEQYF.

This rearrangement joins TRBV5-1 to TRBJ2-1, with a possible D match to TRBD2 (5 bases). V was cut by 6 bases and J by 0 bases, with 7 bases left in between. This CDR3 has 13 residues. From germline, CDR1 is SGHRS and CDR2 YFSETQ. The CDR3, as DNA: TGCGCCAGCAACGGGGTCTCCTACAATGAGCAGTTCTTC. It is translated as CASNGVSYNEQFF.

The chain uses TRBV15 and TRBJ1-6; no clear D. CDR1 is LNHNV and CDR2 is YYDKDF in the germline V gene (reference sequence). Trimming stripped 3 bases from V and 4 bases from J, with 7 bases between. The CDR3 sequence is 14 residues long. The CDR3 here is CATSSHRYNSPLHF. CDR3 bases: TGTGCCACCAGCAGTCACAGATATAATTCACCCCTCCACTTT.